One sample yielded the 28 T cell receptor beta chains listed below, sequenced in a study of vaccination effects on CD4 cells after COVID-19. TCRdb's copy holds only in-frame clones and misses some; the assay was immunoSEQ multiplex PCR. Of some 30,000 clones in the sample, 80% to 85% were seen once. These receptors lack a known antigen. Under the ViraFEST assay, PBMC were stimulated with viral peptide pools so that antigen-specific CD4+ T cells expanded. Sequencing was performed afterwards. CD4+ T cell isolation took place after 10 days of culture. Vaccination of participants consisted of two doses of either the BNT162b2 or mRNA-1273 vaccine. The source material was CD4+ T cells from PBMCs cultured with SARS-CoV-2 spike peptides, sampled after COVID-19 vaccination. These receptors all come from a human donor who received a COVID-19 vaccine. Some clones in this sample may be carry-over from other donors' samples.

This chain links TRBV27 with TRBJ1-4; weak D call: TRBD1 (5 bases). The CDR3 contains 13 residues. Germline lookup yields CDR1 MNHEY and CDR2 SMNVEV (reference sequence). V was trimmed by 6 bases and J by 4 bases, leaving 9 bases between them. The CDR3 is CASRAGLNEKLFF. CDR3 nucleotide sequence: TGTGCCAGCAGAGCAGGGCTTAATGAAAAACTGTTTTTT.

The chain recombines TRBV2 with TRBJ1-5; D remains unclear. V lost 4 bases, J lost 0 bases, and 4 bases lay in between. CDR1 is SNHLY, CDR2 FYNNEI, per germline. The CDR3 totals 13 residues. For the CDR3, the DNA is TGTGCCAGCAGTGCAGATAGCAATCAGCCCCAGCATTTT. Its translation: CASSADSNQPQHF.

V gene TRBV5-1 combines with J gene TRBJ2-2, with a tentative D call TRBD1 (6 bases). The CDR3 has 20 amino acids. Between the trimmed V and J ends, which lost 0 bases and 2 bases, there was a span of 23 bases. Per germline, CDR1 SGHRS and CDR2 YFSETQ. The CDR3 coding sequence is TGCGCCAGCAGCTTGGGGGGACCCGGCTCCGGGACAAGTAACACCGGGGAGCTGTTTTTT. Amino acids: CASSLGGPGSGTSNTGELFF.

The chain joins TRBV7-3 to TRBJ2-7; weak D call: TRBD2 (7 bases). The V and J ends lost 1 base and 3 bases respectively, with 25 bases between them. The germline V gene encodes CDR1 SGHTA and CDR2 FQGTGA. The CDR3 spans 19 residues. The CDR3 loop reads CASSLKTFRGACPYYEQYV. The DNA for the CDR3 is TGTGCCAGCAGCTTAAAGACGTTCCGGGGGGCTTGCCCCTACTACGAGCAGTACGTC.

The V and J genes are TRBV2 and TRBJ1-3; maybe TRBD1 (6 bases). CDR1 and CDR2 from the germline V gene are SNHLY and FYNNEI. V was trimmed by 5 bases and J by 3 bases, leaving 14 bases between them. This CDR3 has 15 amino acids. The CDR3 loop is CASSRGTTDGNTIYF. The CDR3 region has the DNA TGTGCCAGCAGTAGAGGGACAACAGATGGAAACACCATATATTTT.

CDR3 DNA sequence: TGTGCCAGCTCAAAAGAACTAGCGGGGATCACAGATACGCAGTATTTT. It is translated as CASSKELAGITDTQYF. The chain joins TRBV18 to TRBJ2-3, with 10 bases identical to TRBD2. Germline V lookup: CDR1 KGHSH, CDR2 LQKENI. The CDR3 totals 16 residues. V was pared by 5 bases and J by 2 bases, with 7 bases of the junction left unmatched. Full variable domain (missing parts from reference TRBV18 and TRBJ2-3): NAGVMQNPRHLVRRRGQEARLRCSPMKGHSHVYWYRQLPEEGLKFMVYLQKENIIDESGMPKERFSAEFPKEGPSILRIQQVVRGDSAAYFCASSKELAGITDTQYFGPGTRLTVL.

In this sample, this clone turned up once. The rearrangement joins TRBV6-5 to TRBJ1-2; D remains unclear. The germline gives CDR1 MNHEY, CDR2 SVGAGI. Between the trimmed V and J ends, which lost 0 bases and 7 bases, there was a span of 15 bases. This CDR3 is 15 amino acids long. The CDR3 DNA reads as TGTGCCAGCAGTTACTCGATGGGATCCGGTTCTGGCTACACCTTC. Translating it yields CASSYSMGSGSGYTF.

This chain links TRBV21-1 with TRBJ1-1; TRBD1 is taken as the D call from the table, unchecked against the DNA. TRBV21-1 constitutes a pseudogene. The CDR3 sequence is 9 residues long. CDR3 bases: TGCGACATGAACACTGAAGCTTTCTTT. This sequence encodes CDMNTEAFF.

This rearrangement joins TRBV24-1 to TRBJ2-2, with TRBD2 as a possible D gene (5 bases). Trimming took off 4 bases at V and 5 bases at J, with 10 bases between the two ends. Germline V gives CDR1 KGHDR, CDR2 SFDVKD. The CDR3 length is 14 residues. The chain's CDR3 is CATSDRIATGELFF. The CDR3 bases are TGTGCCACCAGTGACCGAATAGCGACCGGGGAGCTGTTTTTT.

V gene TRBV7-2 combines with J gene TRBJ2-7; D might be TRBD1 or TRBD2, each matching 5 bases. The germline gives CDR1 SGHTA, CDR2 FQGNSA. The V gene lost 5 bases and the J gene lost 2 bases, with 16 bases spanning the gap. The CDR3 is 15 residues long. The CDR3 DNA reads TGTGCCAGCAGCCTGGCCGGGACGGCCGCCTACGAGCAGTACGTC. Translating gives CASSLAGTAAYEQYV.

The CDR3 loop reads CASSLGGTSSYEQYV. CDR3 coding DNA: TGTGCCAGCAGCTTAGGGGGGACATCCTCCTACGAGCAGTACGTC. The chain recombines TRBV7-3 with TRBJ2-7; D tentatively fits TRBD1 or TRBD2 (6 bases each). V shed 2 bases and J shed 0 bases, with 11 bases lying between them. This CDR3 comprises 15 residues. Germline CDR1 reads SGHTA; CDR2 reads FQGTGA.

The gene calls are TRBV28 and TRBJ2-7; TRBD1 matches 8 bases. The V gene's germline CDR1 is MDHEN and CDR2 SYDVKM. The J segment lost 5 bases and the V segment lost 3 bases, leaving 9 bases of the junction unmatched. The CDR3 contains 15 residues. The CDR3 DNA sequence: TGTGCCAGCAGTTTTGTTCAGGGGGCATCTAACGAGCAGTACGTC. Its translation: CASSFVQGASNEQYV.

This clone was detected only a few times. The chain employs TRBV7-8 and TRBJ1-1; tentative D call: TRBD1 (5 bases). The CDR3 extends over 14 amino acids. Trimming shortened V by 4 bases and J by 4 bases, and 13 bases separated the two germline ends. Germline V gene lookup returns CDR1 SGHVS and CDR2 FQNEAQ. The CDR3 is CASSSRGGGTEAFF. Written as DNA, the CDR3 is TGTGCCAGCAGCTCCCGGGGGGGTGGCACTGAAGCTTTCTTT.

The chain has TRBV5-1 and TRBJ1-3, with a possible D match to TRBD1 (6 bases). Trimming shortened V by 4 bases and J by 2 bases, and 16 bases separated the two germline ends. The CDR3 covers 16 residues. Germline CDR1 and CDR2: SGHRS and YFSETQ. The CDR3 loop is CASSAGMDSTGNTIYF. The CDR3 DNA reads as TGCGCCAGCAGCGCCGGGATGGACAGTACTGGAAACACCATATATTTT.

CDR3 region: CASSPQGAGELFF. Written as DNA, the CDR3 is TGTGCCAGCAGCCCTCAGGGCGCCGGGGAGCTGTTTTTT. This chain joins TRBV14 and TRBJ2-2; a weak D match, TRBD1 (5 bases). The CDR3 length is 13 residues. V lost 4 bases to trimming and J lost 6 bases, with 9 bases between them. Germline assignment: CDR1 SGHDN and CDR2 FVKESK. The full variable domain, with the rest looked up from reference TRBV14 and TRBJ2-2, is EAGVTQFPSHSVIEKGQTVTLRCDPISGHDNLYWYRRVMGKEIKFLLHFVKESKQDESGMPNNRFLAERTGGTYSTLKVQPAELEDSGVYFCASSPQGAGELFFGEGSRLTVL.

This clone has only one observation. The rearrangement links TRBV18 to TRBJ2-3; D gene unclear. Germline CDR1 and CDR2: KGHSH and LQKENI. The CDR3 runs 12 residues. Trimming stripped 3 bases from V and 5 bases from J, with 6 bases between. The CDR3 region is CASSPARDTQYF. Written as DNA, the CDR3 is TGTGCCAGCTCACCGGCCAGAGATACGCAGTATTTT.

This rearrangement joins TRBV25-1 to TRBJ1-5; possibly TRBD1 for D (6 bases). Germline values: CDR1 MGHDK, CDR2 SYGVNS. Trimming took off 8 bases at V and 4 bases at J, with 12 bases between the two ends. The CDR3 runs to 13 residues. The CDR3 bases are TGTGCCAGCGCCCAAGGGGGTAATCAGCCCCAGCATTTT. Its translation: CASAQGGNQPQHF.

The chain carries TRBV7-6 and TRBJ2-5; the match to TRBD2 covers 14 bases. The length of the CDR3 is 20 residues. V lost 0 bases to trimming and J lost 4 bases; unmatched junction nucleotides: 13. CDR1 SGHVS and CDR2 FNYEAQ come from the germline V gene. The CDR3 DNA reads TGTGCCAGCAGCTTAGCCAGACTAGCGGGGGGGCGAGGAGTAGCAGAGACCCAGTACTTC. Translated, it gives CASSLARLAGGRGVAETQYF.

The gene calls are TRBV6-1 and TRBJ2-5; 9 bases line up with TRBD2. This CDR3 region has 16 residues. The ends lost 3 bases at V and 3 bases at J; junction bases unmatched: 8. Germline V lookup: CDR1 MNHNS, CDR2 SASEGT. CDR3 sequence reads: CASSDRGLAGKETQYF. Here the CDR3 DNA reads TGTGCCAGCAGTGACCGTGGGCTAGCGGGGAAAGAGACCCAGTACTTC.

The rearrangement joins TRBV14 to TRBJ1-3, with D maybe TRBD1 (5 bases). CDR3 length equals 17 residues. Germline CDR1 and CDR2: SGHDN and FVKESK. V was cut by 0 bases and J by 7 bases, with 19 bases left in between. CDR3 protein: CASSQDRGGLRRNTIYF. The DNA for the CDR3 is TGTGCCAGCAGCCAAGATCGGGGGGGTTTAAGGAGGAACACCATATATTTT.

The chain carries TRBV5-1 and TRBJ1-2; 9 nucleotides match TRBD1. V was clipped by 5 bases and J by 2 bases; unmatched bases: 4. Germline V gene sequence: CDR1 SGHRS, CDR2 YFSETQ. This CDR3 is built from 14 residues. The CDR3 DNA is TGCGCCAGCAGATCGGACAGGGGCAACTATGGCTACACCTTC. Translated, it gives CASRSDRGNYGYTF.

The genes are TRBV5-1 and TRBJ2-6; D gene uncertain. Germline CDR1 reads SGHRS; CDR2 reads YFSETQ. V was cut by 1 base and J by 2 bases, with 10 bases left in between. The CDR3 is made up of 16 amino acids. The CDR3 loop is CASSLTGMAGANVLTF. CDR3 sequence (DNA): TGCGCCAGCAGCTTGACTGGGATGGCTGGGGCCAACGTCCTGACTTTC.

The genes are TRBV5-5 and TRBJ2-3; 7 nucleotides match TRBD2. The CDR3 runs to 14 residues. V dropped 4 bases and J dropped 1; count of bases not matched to a gene: 3. CDR1 is SGHKS, CDR2 YYEKEE, per germline (reference sequence). The CDR3 DNA follows: TGTGCCAGCAGCGTAAGCGGGGGCACAGATACGCAGTATTTT. Translating it yields CASSVSGGTDTQYF.

V and J are TRBV4-2 and TRBJ2-6; 15 bases map to TRBD2. CDR1 LGHNA and CDR2 YNFKEQ come from the germline V gene. The CDR3 covers 19 residues. J lost 3 bases, V lost 4 bases, and 7 bases had no gene match. The CDR3 DNA reads TGTGCCAGCAGCCGAGGACTAGCGGGGGGGCTTGGTGGGGCCAACGTCCTGACTTTC. Protein: CASSRGLAGGLGGANVLTF.

This clone was recorded only once. V and J are TRBV24-1 and TRBJ2-1, with D possibly being TRBD1 (5 bases). This CDR3 spans 13 amino acids. The germline V gene has CDR1 KGHDR and CDR2 SFDVKD. V gave up 0 bases and J gave up 13 bases, with 12 bases separating them. In DNA, the CDR3 is TGTGCCACCAGTGATTTGAAGGGGATCTACCAGTTCTTC. It translates to CATSDLKGIYQFF.

This sequence joins TRBV19 and TRBJ1-1; 7 positions match TRBD1. Per the germline V gene, CDR1 is LNHDA and CDR2 is SQIVND (reference sequence). With V trimmed by 7 bases and J by 4 bases, 6 bases remained unmatched. CDR3 length: 13 amino acids. The CDR3 DNA follows: TGTGCCAGTATCCCCAGGGGGTCCACTGAAGCTTTCTTT. Residues: CASIPRGSTEAFF.

This chain links TRBV7-8 with TRBJ2-5; D is uncertain. The V and J ends lost 6 bases and 5 bases respectively, with 13 bases between them. Germline CDR1 SGHVS, CDR2 FQNEAQ. The CDR3 extends over 13 amino acids. This CDR3 is CASSSPGVETQYF. The DNA for the CDR3 is TGTGCCAGCAGTTCGCCGGGTGTGGAGACCCAGTACTTC.

This clone is a singleton in its sample. The V gene is TRBV18, the J gene TRBJ2-1, with 12 bases that match TRBD2. The CDR3 contains 17 residues. The ends lost 4 bases at V and 2 bases at J; junction bases unmatched: 6. The germline CDR1 and CDR2 sequences are KGHSH and LQKENI. The CDR3 protein is CASSRKTSGGTYNEQFF. In nucleotides, the CDR3 is TGTGCCAGCTCACGCAAGACTAGCGGGGGAACCTACAATGAGCAGTTCTTC.